This TCR beta chain was captured in a study of shared clonotypes between healthy human individuals. Study observations and caveats: The generation probabilities recorded for non-shared clonotypes fell below those of clonotypes shared by all four donors. The sampled material consisted only of blood, and tissue repertoires are likely to differ. Naive subsets tended to show greater estimated richness than memory subsets.

Comment on this clone: Its antigen is unknown.

Study processing details: Without quality scores, immunoSEQ junctional reads could not be filtered like full-length reads. Using immunoSEQ multiplex PCR, the repertoire was profiled, and TCRdb retains in-frame clones only, with some absent. The D gene and trimming were derived from the DNA, and the V and J assignments and clone size from that table. The sample includes 1.4 million or so clones, roughly 98.5% of them seen just once. The CDR3 covers 17 residues. In germline, CDR1 is LNHNV, CDR2 YYDKDF (reference sequence). V lost 1 base and J lost 5, with 17 bases in between. The specimen was naive CD4+ T cells sorted from blood. Documented subset: CD45RA+ positively selected. The receptor comes from a man aged 30 to 45 in good health. The rearrangement links TRBV15 to TRBJ2-2; TRBD1 is a possible D gene (7 bases). The CDR3, as DNA: TGTGCCACCAGCAGAGGTCCGCGGGGCAGGGGGACCGGGGAGCTGTTTTTT. Protein product: CATSRGPRGRGTGELFF. Full variable domain (missing parts from reference TRBV15 and TRBJ2-2): DAMVIQNPRYQVTQFGKPVTLSCSQTLNHNVMYWYQQKSSQAPKLLFHYYDKDFNNEADTPDNFQSRRPNTSFCFLDIRSPGLGDTAMYLCATSRGPRGRGTGELFFGEGSRLTVL.